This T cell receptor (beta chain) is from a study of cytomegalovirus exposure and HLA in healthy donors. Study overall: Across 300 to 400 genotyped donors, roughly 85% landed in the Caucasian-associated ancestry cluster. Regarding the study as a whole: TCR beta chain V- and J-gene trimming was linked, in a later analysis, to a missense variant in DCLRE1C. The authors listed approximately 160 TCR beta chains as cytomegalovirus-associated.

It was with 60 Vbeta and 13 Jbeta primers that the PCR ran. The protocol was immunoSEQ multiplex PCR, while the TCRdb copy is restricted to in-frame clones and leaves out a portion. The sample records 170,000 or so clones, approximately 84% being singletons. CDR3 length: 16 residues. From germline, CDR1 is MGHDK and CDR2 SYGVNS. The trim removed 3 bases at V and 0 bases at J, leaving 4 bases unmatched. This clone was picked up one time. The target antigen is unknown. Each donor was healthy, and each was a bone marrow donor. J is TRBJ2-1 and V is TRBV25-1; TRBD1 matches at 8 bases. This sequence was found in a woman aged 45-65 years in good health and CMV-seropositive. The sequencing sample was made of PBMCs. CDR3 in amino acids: CASSDDRGSSYNEQFF. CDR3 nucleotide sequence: TGTGCCAGCAGTGACGACAGGGGTAGCTCCTACAATGAGCAGTTCTTC.